Shown below are 28 T cell receptor beta chains from a single sample sequenced in a study of T cell changes during pregnancy in multiple sclerosis. Here immunoSEQ multiplex PCR was the method, and the copy in TCRdb shows in-frame clones only, minus some. The repertoire has roughly 90,000 clones, approximately 90% of them found once; the top ten carry about 0.95%. The sample here was peripheral blood, taken before pregnancy. The receptors here all came from a female donor with multiple sclerosis, enrolled in a pregnancy study.

The chain combines TRBV27 with TRBJ2-1; TRBD2 aligns across 12 bases. Germline V lookup: CDR1 MNHEY, CDR2 SMNVEV (reference sequence). The CDR3 contains 15 residues. With V trimmed by 4 bases and J by 7 bases, 5 bases remained unmatched. The CDR3: CASSSVGLAGNEQFF. DNA for the CDR3: TGTGCCAGCAGTTCTGTAGGACTAGCGGGGAATGAGCAGTTCTTC.

This sequence joins TRBV19 and TRBJ1-2; unclear D gene. Trimming pared 7 bases from V and 5 bases from J, leaving 20 bases between. The germline V gene encodes CDR1 LNHDA and CDR2 SQIVND (reference sequence). CDR3 length equals 15 residues. The CDR3 reads CASIGQAFTTYGYTF. CDR3 bases: TGTGCCAGTATTGGGCAGGCCTTCACCACGTATGGCTACACCTTC.

The chain carries TRBV25-1 and TRBJ2-2; 8 nucleotides match TRBD2. This CDR3 has 14 residues. Per the germline V gene, CDR1 is MGHDK and CDR2 is SYGVNS. J was trimmed by 1 base and V by 8 bases; bases with no gene match: 3. The CDR3, as DNA: TGTGCCAGCCGGGGACTAGGGAACACCGGGGAGCTGTTTTTT. It codes for CASRGLGNTGELFF.

V gene TRBV2 combines with J gene TRBJ2-7; 9 positions agree with TRBD1. In germline, CDR1 is SNHLY, CDR2 FYNNEI. There are 15 residues in the CDR3. The V and J ends lost 4 bases and 2 bases, in that order; junction bases with no gene match: 6. For the CDR3, the DNA is TGTGCCAGCAGTGTTCCGGGACAGGGTACCTACGAGCAGTACTTC. Amino acids: CASSVPGQGTYEQYF.

The chain couples TRBV27 to TRBJ2-6; no clear D gene. Between the trimmed V and J ends, which lost 4 bases and 0 bases, there was a span of 10 bases. Germline assignment: CDR1 MNHEY and CDR2 SMNVEV (reference sequence). The CDR3 contains 16 residues. CDR3: CASSSLRNSGANVLTF. Here the CDR3 DNA reads TGTGCCAGCAGTTCCCTGAGAAACTCTGGGGCCAACGTCCTGACTTTC.

The table lists this clone with a few counts. The J gene is TRBJ2-7, the V gene TRBV7-2, with 10 bases aligning to TRBD2. The CDR3 runs to 18 residues. The V and J ends lost 2 bases and 1 base, in that order; junction bases with no gene match: 11. From germline, CDR1 is SGHTA and CDR2 FQGNSA. CDR3 sequence: CASSLKSSGRATSYEQYF. In DNA, the CDR3 is TGTGCCAGCAGCTTAAAATCTAGCGGGAGAGCAACTTCCTACGAGCAGTACTTC. Combining the CDR3 with reference TRBV7-2 and TRBJ2-7 gives the whole variable domain GAGVSQSPSNKVTEKGKDVELRCDPISGHTALYWYRQSLGQGLEFLIYFQGNSAPDKSGLPSDRFSAERTGGSVSTLTIQRTQQEDSAVYLCASSLKSSGRATSYEQYFGPGTRLTVT.

The chain couples TRBV4-1 to TRBJ2-2, with D perhaps TRBD2 (6 bases). The V gene's germline CDR1 is MGHRA and CDR2 YSYEKL. Trimming took 5 bases from V and 7 from J, leaving 17 bases between them. The CDR3 length is 15 residues. Here the CDR3 DNA reads TGCGCCAGCAGCTTCTCGGGGGTAGTTGGCGGGGAGCTGTTTTTT. Translating it yields CASSFSGVVGGELFF.

The V gene is TRBV4-1, the J gene TRBJ1-1; D possibly corresponds to TRBD1 (6 bases). V dropped 0 bases and J dropped 12 bases, with 23 bases sitting between them. Germline V gene sequence: CDR1 MGHRA, CDR2 YSYEKL. The CDR3 extends over 16 amino acids. DNA for the CDR3: TGCGCCAGCAGCCAAGATCTGGGGGGGGCGGTTGTTGCTCCTTTCTTT. This encodes CASSQDLGGAVVAPFF.

This chain uses TRBV7-3 with TRBJ2-1; TRBD2 matches at 10 bases. This CDR3 has 17 residues. Germline V CDR1 and CDR2: SGHTA, FQGTGA. V lost 2 bases, J lost 4 bases, and 8 bases stayed unmatched. The CDR3 loop reads CASSLRPGTSEYNEQFF. The CDR3, as DNA: TGTGCCAGCAGCTTACGCCCCGGGACTAGCGAATACAATGAGCAGTTCTTC.

This clone was found once. The V call is TRBV4-1, the J call TRBJ2-7; D perhaps matches TRBD2 (6 bases). This CDR3 has 16 amino acids. CDR1 and CDR2 from the germline V gene are MGHRA and YSYEKL. With 0 bases removed from V and 5 bases from J, the gap between germline ends came to 17 bases. CDR3 coding DNA: TGCGCCAGCAGCCAAGAAAGATGGCAGGGAGGCAACGAGCAGTACTTC. Residues: CASSQERWQGGNEQYF.

V gene TRBV2 combines with J gene TRBJ1-4, with 7 positions matching TRBD1. Losses at the gene ends were 7 bases for V and 8 bases for J; bases not matched to a gene: 10. Germline assignment: CDR1 SNHLY and CDR2 FYNNEI. The CDR3 length is 14 residues. CDR3 DNA sequence: TGTGCCAGCAACGAGGGAGGACAGGAGGAAAAACTGTTTTTT. It translates to CASNEGGQEEKLFF.

This chain uses TRBV28 with TRBJ1-5, with no clear D. Germline CDR1 MDHEN, CDR2 SYDVKM. Trimming removed 3 bases from V and 9 bases from J, with 9 bases in between. The CDR3 runs to 12 residues. The CDR3 DNA reads TGTGCCAGCAGTTTTCCAGATCTGCCCCAGCATTTT. Translation gives CASSFPDLPQHF.

The V call is TRBV5-4, the J call TRBJ1-6; a weak D match, TRBD1 (6 bases). Germline V lookup: CDR1 SGHNT, CDR2 YYREEE (reference sequence). This CDR3 has 16 residues. V dropped 0 bases and J dropped 7 bases, with 14 bases sitting between them. For the CDR3, the DNA is TGTGCCAGCAGCTTGGGCGGGGGCGCGGGGAATTCACCCCTCCACTTT. This translates into CASSLGGGAGNSPLHF.

This clone is a singleton in its sample. The V call is TRBV7-6, the J call TRBJ2-7, with D maybe TRBD1 (6 bases). V was clipped by 0 bases and J by 2 bases, with 11 bases between them. The CDR3 is 15 residues long. CDR1 is SGHVS and CDR2 is FNYEAQ in the germline V gene. The CDR3 here is CASSLAGQGPYEQYF. CDR3 bases: TGTGCCAGCAGCTTAGCAGGCCAGGGGCCCTACGAGCAGTACTTC.

This clone was picked up one time. The chain carries TRBV7-3 and TRBJ1-1; D is perhaps TRBD1 (5 bases). The length of the CDR3 is 13 residues. Germline assignment: CDR1 SGHTA and CDR2 FQGTGA. V lost 8 bases and J lost 5, with 15 bases in between. Here the CDR3 reads CASLVGAGTEAFF. CDR3 nucleotides: TGTGCCAGCTTGGTAGGGGCGGGGACTGAAGCTTTCTTT.

This chain joins TRBV27 and TRBJ2-7, with D perhaps matching TRBD1 (6 bases). The germline CDR1 and CDR2 sequences are MNHEY and SMNVEV (reference sequence). Trimming stripped 1 base from V and 6 bases from J, with 13 bases between. The CDR3 consists of 14 residues. The CDR3 DNA reads TGTGCCAGCAGTTTATACCCAGGGGTGGGCGAGCAGTACTTC. Its translation is CASSLYPGVGEQYF.

V and J are TRBV9 and TRBJ1-5, with TRBD1 matching over 9 bases. The CDR3 extends over 15 amino acids. Germline-derived CDR1 and CDR2 are SGDLS and YYNGEE. The J segment lost 3 bases and the V segment lost 3 bases, leaving 4 bases of the junction unmatched. DNA for the CDR3: TGTGCCAGCAGCGAGGGGACAGGGCACAATCAGCCCCAGCATTTT. It codes for CASSEGTGHNQPQHF.

The rearrangement links TRBV6-1 to TRBJ2-7, with 7 bases identical to TRBD1. Germline trimming cut 7 bases from V and 7 bases from J; bases unmatched to any gene: 16. This CDR3 spans 15 amino acids. The germline CDR1 and CDR2 sequences are MNHNS and SASEGT. CDR3 nucleotides: TGTGCCAGCACCAGGACAGGCCCGTGGGGGTTGGAGCAGTACTTC. It specifies CASTRTGPWGLEQYF.

The chain has TRBV5-4 and TRBJ2-1; 9 bases line up with TRBD1. Trimming at V came to 8 bases and at J to 6 bases, leaving 9 bases not matched to a gene. CDR3 length equals 14 residues. Per the germline V gene, CDR1 is SGHNT and CDR2 is YYREEE (reference sequence). CDR3 amino acids: CARSHRGQPNEQFF. The CDR3 nucleotides read TGTGCCAGATCCCACAGGGGGCAGCCCAATGAGCAGTTCTTC.

The genes are TRBV5-4 and TRBJ2-2, with D possibly being TRBD2 (6 bases). CDR1 and CDR2 (germline): SGHNT, YYREEE (reference sequence). Trimming took off 5 bases at V and 1 base at J, with 15 bases between the two ends. The CDR3 covers 16 residues. CDR3: CASSAGLARNTGELFF. CDR3 coding DNA: TGTGCCAGCAGTGCGGGGCTAGCGAGGAACACCGGGGAGCTGTTTTTT.

The rearrangement uses TRBV27 and TRBJ2-7; TRBD1 agrees at 9 bases. CDR3 length: 13 residues. Trimming took 0 bases from V and 12 from J; bases not matched to a gene: 6. CDR1 and CDR2 (germline): MNHEY, SMNVEV (reference sequence). The CDR3 sequence is CASSLSWDRVPYF. The CDR3 region has the DNA TGTGCCAGCAGTTTATCTTGGGACAGGGTTCCGTACTTC.

This sequence joins TRBV28 and TRBJ2-7; possible D gene TRBD1, 5 bases. The V end lost 5 bases, the J end lost 4 bases, and 15 bases lay between the germline ends. The CDR3 covers 14 residues. Germline CDR1 and CDR2: MDHEN and SYDVKM. This CDR3 is CASSDQGPLYEQYF. The CDR3 bases are TGTGCCAGCAGTGACCAGGGTCCCCTTTACGAGCAGTACTTC.

The chain employs TRBV20-1 and TRBJ2-7; weak D call: TRBD2 (5 bases). Germline assignment: CDR1 DFQATT and CDR2 SNEGSKA (reference sequence). The V and J ends lost 3 bases and 4 bases respectively, with 7 bases between them. This CDR3 has 11 residues. DNA of the CDR3: TGCAGTGCTAGTGAGGGATACGAGCAGTACTTC. It codes for CSASEGYEQYF.

The J gene is TRBJ1-3, the V gene TRBV19; no clear D. The CDR3 totals 16 residues. The V and J ends lost 1 base and 0 bases respectively, with 10 bases between them. The germline V gene has CDR1 LNHDA and CDR2 SQIVND (reference sequence). Here the CDR3 reads CASSIVHSFSGNTIYF. The CDR3 coding sequence is TGTGCCAGTAGTATAGTGCACTCTTTCTCTGGAAACACCATATATTTT.

The rearrangement uses TRBV10-3 and TRBJ2-7; possible D gene TRBD2, 5 bases. V lost 4 bases and J 0 bases, leaving 13 bases between the germline ends. Germline values: CDR1 ENHRY, CDR2 SYGVKD. This CDR3 region has 15 residues. The CDR3 DNA sequence: TGTGCCATCAGTGGTGAGGAGGCAGTCTCCTACGAGCAGTACTTC. Amino acids: CAISGEEAVSYEQYF.

The rearrangement joins TRBV5-5 to TRBJ2-7; 10 bases are shared with TRBD1. V trimming: 3 bases; J trimming: 6 bases; junction bases outside the gene matches: 6. Germline V gives CDR1 SGHKS, CDR2 YYEKEE (reference sequence). The CDR3 has 14 amino acids. The CDR3 here is CASSWGGTGVEQYF. Here the CDR3 DNA reads TGTGCCAGCAGCTGGGGCGGGACAGGGGTCGAGCAGTACTTC.

V gene TRBV28 combines with J gene TRBJ1-4; the match to TRBD1 covers 8 bases. Trimming removed 7 bases from V and 7 bases from J; junction bases left unmatched: 20. Germline-derived CDR1 and CDR2 are MDHEN and SYDVKM. The CDR3 loop spans 18 amino acids. The CDR3 nucleotides read TGTGCCAGCAACCCCGGGACAGGAGTCATAATGGTCCTTGAAAAACTGTTTTTT. Protein: CASNPGTGVIMVLEKLFF.

CDR3 region: CASRDRGNREQYF. The CDR3 DNA is TGTGCCAGCCGGGACAGGGGTAATCGCGAGCAGTACTTC. V is TRBV27 and J is TRBJ2-7; 10 nucleotides align to TRBD1. Germline CDR1 is MNHEY and CDR2 is SMNVEV (reference sequence). The V gene end was trimmed by 8 bases and the J gene end by 6 bases; junction bases not matched to a gene: 7. The CDR3 is 13 residues long.